These 10 T cell receptor beta chains were all obtained from the same sample, sequenced in a study of CD8 T cells in Susac syndrome. Random hexamers were used to reverse transcribe the RNA input (0.5 to 1 ug). TCRdb recomputed calls from the immunoSEQ multiplex PCR reads with MiXCR, one row per CDR3 protein. This table has 150,000 to 200,000 distinct CDR3 sequences, roughly 92% appearing once. Input material: CD4+ T cells from PBMCs. These receptor sequences come from a human donor in good health.

The chain joins TRBV9 to TRBJ2-1; D perhaps matches TRBD1 (5 bases). Looked up from germline, CDR1 is SGDLS and CDR2 is YYNGEE. The CDR3 is 13 amino acids. V lost 0 bases, J lost 14 bases, and 15 bases lay in between. The CDR3 sequence is CASSVVQGAKEFF. The DNA for the CDR3 is TGTGCCAGCAGCGTAGTCCAAGGGGCGAAGGAGTTCTTC.

The chain joins TRBV7-2 to TRBJ2-2; D possibly matches TRBD1 or TRBD2 (5 bases each). Trimming took off 3 bases at V and 5 bases at J, with 13 bases between the two ends. There are 15 residues in the CDR3. Germline V gene data show CDR1 as SGHTA and CDR2 as FQGNSA. For the CDR3, the DNA is TGTGCCAGCAGCTTGAGGGAAGGGGTAACCGGGGAGCTGTTTTTT. It encodes CASSLREGVTGELFF. Together with reference TRBV7-2 and TRBJ2-2, the CDR3 gives the full variable domain: GAGVSQSPSNKVTEKGKDVELRCDPISGHTALYWYRQSLGQGLEFLIYFQGNSAPDKSGLPSDRFSAERTGGSVSTLTIQRTQQEDSAVYLCASSLREGVTGELFFGEGSRLTVL.

The table lists this clonotype with a count of one. The gene calls are TRBV5-1 and TRBJ2-5; 15 positions match TRBD2. V dropped 4 bases and J dropped 6; count of bases not matched to a gene: 7. The CDR3 is 16 residues long. Germline values: CDR1 SGHRS, CDR2 YFSETQ. CDR3 DNA sequence: TGCGCCAGCAGCCCCGAGGGACTAGCGGGGGGAAAGACCCAGTACTTC. Residues: CASSPEGLAGGKTQYF.

In the case of this clonotype: The junction does not match germline at one end; this may be a read error. Here the CDR3 reads CASTLTPSRFTQGTQYF. As DNA, the CDR3 is TGTGCCAGCACCCTCACACCTTCAAGGTTTACGCAAGGGACCCAGTACTTC. This chain connects TRBV6-2 or TRBV6-3 to TRBJ2-5, with unresolved D. The length of the CDR3 is 17 residues. In germline, CDR1 is MNHEY, CDR2 SVGEGT.

As DNA, the CDR3 is TGTGCCAGCAGTTTATCCCCCCCGGTGGGGACAGGGGTATACGAGCAGTACTTC. Translation: CASSLSPPVGTGVYEQYF. The V gene is TRBV27, the J gene TRBJ2-7, with 10 bases that match TRBD1. The CDR3 runs 18 residues. Trimming at V came to 0 bases and at J to 4 bases, leaving 12 bases not matched to a gene. In germline, CDR1 is MNHEY, CDR2 SMNVEV (reference sequence).

The V call is TRBV7-2, the J call TRBJ2-3, with TRBD2 matching over 13 bases. Germline V lookup: CDR1 SGHTA, CDR2 FQGNSA. The CDR3 has 18 residues. V lost 4 bases and J lost 0; bases outside the gene matches: 7. CDR3 DNA: TGTGCCAGCAGCTCAGGACTAGCGGGGGCCCATAGCACAGATACGCAGTATTTT. It codes for CASSSGLAGAHSTDTQYF.

The V gene is TRBV21-1, the J gene TRBJ1-1. TRBV21-1 is flagged as a pseudogene. CDR3 length: 15 amino acids. In DNA form, the CDR3 reads TGTGCCAGCAGCAAAGCAGTGGGAGTAGGCCTTGAAGCTTTCTTT. Residues: CASSKAVGVGLEAFF.

The CDR3: CASSNRDRRNTEAFF. DNA for the CDR3: TGTGCCAGCAGTAACCGGGACAGGAGGAACACTGAAGCTTTCTTT. V and J are TRBV6-1 and TRBJ1-1, with TRBD1 matching 8 bases. The CDR3 is made up of 15 amino acids. Germline loops: CDR1 MNHNS, CDR2 SASEGT. V lost 5 bases, J lost 1 base, and 6 bases stayed unmatched.

The gene calls are TRBV4-2 and TRBJ2-5, with D possibly TRBD2 on 7 matching bases. V was clipped by 4 bases and J by 4 bases, with 19 bases between them. The CDR3 has 16 residues. CDR1 and CDR2 (germline): LGHNA, YNFKEQ. The chain's CDR3 is CASSPRRGGGGETQYF. Written as DNA, the CDR3 is TGTGCCAGCAGCCCCAGGAGGGGGGGCGGTGGAGAGACCCAGTACTTC.

The V and J genes are TRBV20-1 and TRBJ2-1; 7 nucleotides align to TRBD1. CDR1 and CDR2 (germline): DFQATT, SNEGSKA (reference sequence). V lost 0 bases and J lost 4; bases outside the gene matches: 9. The CDR3 spans 16 residues. This CDR3 reads CSARDIVTGNYNEQFF. The CDR3 DNA reads as TGCAGTGCTAGAGATATAGTGACAGGGAATTACAATGAGCAGTTCTTC.